Given below is one T cell receptor (beta chain) in context. What it binds is unknown. These data are taken from a study of immune evolution from preneoplasia to lung adenocarcinoma. Looking at the study overall: HLA loss of heterozygosity: around 6.5% AIS, about 15% MIA, roughly 30% ADC, none AAH. Study-wide results and limits: Highest clonality occurred in KRAS-mutant, not EGFR-mutant or double wild-type, nodules. Top clone share appeared to fall from AAH through AIS, MIA, adenocarcinoma. Normal lung had highest clonality; later lesions appeared denser, more diverse.

The assay was immunoSEQ multiplex PCR, and TCRdb's table has in-frame clones only and misses some. The table records around 6,000 clones, over 60% of them present only once. The germline V gene encodes CDR1 LGHNA and CDR2 YNFKEQ. The CDR3 covers 15 residues. Trimming stripped 4 bases from V and 0 bases from J, with 13 bases between. This sequence originates from a person aged 55-85 years with lung adenocarcinoma. The chain links TRBV4-2 to TRBJ2-7, with D maybe TRBD2 (5 bases). Sequenced material: FFPE minimally invasive lung adenocarcinoma tissue. The CDR3 sequence: CASSREAESSYEQYF. The CDR3 bases are TGTGCCAGCAGCCGGGAAGCGGAAAGCTCCTACGAGCAGTACTTC.